Sequencing of this T cell receptor beta chain was carried out in a study of cytotoxic CD8 clonotypes in ibrutinib-treated CLL. Repertoires were generated with immunoSEQ multiplex PCR, while TCRdb's copy carries only in-frame clones and drops some. Here the sample spans some 200,000 clones, approximately 70% being singletons. Trimming cost V 3 bases and J 6 bases, with 15 bases left between them. The CDR3 is 16 amino acids. Germline CDR1 KGHSH, CDR2 LQKENI. The rearrangement uses TRBV18 and TRBJ1-6, with a possible D match to TRBD1 (5 bases). This TCR was sampled from a human donor with chronic lymphocytic leukemia. Sequenced here: PBMCs, sampled after 12 months of ibrutinib treatment. As DNA, the CDR3 is TGTGCCAGCTCACCGGAGACAGCAACCCTTAATTCACCCCTCCACTTT. Its translation is CASSPETATLNSPLHF.